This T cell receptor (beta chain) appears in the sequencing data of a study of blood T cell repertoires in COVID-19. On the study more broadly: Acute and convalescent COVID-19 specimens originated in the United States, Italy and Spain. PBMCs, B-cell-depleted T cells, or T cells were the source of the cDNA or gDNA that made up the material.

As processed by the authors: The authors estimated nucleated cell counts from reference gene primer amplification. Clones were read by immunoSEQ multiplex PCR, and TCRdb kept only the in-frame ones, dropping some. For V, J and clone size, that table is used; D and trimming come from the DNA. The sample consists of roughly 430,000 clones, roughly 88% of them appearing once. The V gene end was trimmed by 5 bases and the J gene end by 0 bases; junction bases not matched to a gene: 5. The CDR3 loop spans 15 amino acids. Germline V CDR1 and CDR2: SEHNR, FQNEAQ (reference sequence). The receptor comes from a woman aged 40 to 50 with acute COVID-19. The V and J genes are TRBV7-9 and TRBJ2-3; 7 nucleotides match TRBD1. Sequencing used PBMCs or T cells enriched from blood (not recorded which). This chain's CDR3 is CASSPGQASTDTQYF. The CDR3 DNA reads TGTGCCAGCAGCCCTGGACAGGCGAGCACAGATACGCAGTATTTT.